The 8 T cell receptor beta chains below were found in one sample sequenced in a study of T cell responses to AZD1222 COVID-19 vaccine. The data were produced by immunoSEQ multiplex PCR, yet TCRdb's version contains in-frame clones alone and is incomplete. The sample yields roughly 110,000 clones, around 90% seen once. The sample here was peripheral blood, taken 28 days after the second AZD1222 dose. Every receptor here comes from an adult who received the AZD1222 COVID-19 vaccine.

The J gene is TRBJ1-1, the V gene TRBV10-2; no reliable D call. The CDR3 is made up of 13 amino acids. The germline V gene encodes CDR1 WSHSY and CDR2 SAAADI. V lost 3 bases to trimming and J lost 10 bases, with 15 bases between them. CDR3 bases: TGCGCCAGCAGTGACCAGGACGGATACGGAGCTTTCTTT. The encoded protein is CASSDQDGYGAFF.

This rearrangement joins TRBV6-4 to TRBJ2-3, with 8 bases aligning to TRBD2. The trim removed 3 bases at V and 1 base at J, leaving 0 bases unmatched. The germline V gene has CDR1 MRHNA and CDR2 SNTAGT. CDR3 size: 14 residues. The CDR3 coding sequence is TGTGCCAGCAGTGAGACTAGCGGCACAGATACGCAGTATTTT. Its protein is CASSETSGTDTQYF.

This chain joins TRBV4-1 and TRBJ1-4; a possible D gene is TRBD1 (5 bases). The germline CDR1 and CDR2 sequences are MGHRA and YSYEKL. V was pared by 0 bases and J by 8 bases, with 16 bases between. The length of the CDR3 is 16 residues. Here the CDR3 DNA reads TGCGCCAGCAGCCAAGATCCAACACCTCGGGGCGAAAAACTGTTTTTT. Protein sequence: CASSQDPTPRGEKLFF.

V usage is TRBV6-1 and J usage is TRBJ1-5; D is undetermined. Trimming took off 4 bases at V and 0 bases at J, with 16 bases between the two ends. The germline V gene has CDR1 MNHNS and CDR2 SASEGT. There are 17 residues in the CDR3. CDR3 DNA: TGTGCCAGCAGTGGGCAGAATGGTCCGTATAGCAATCAGCCCCAGCATTTT. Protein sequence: CASSGQNGPYSNQPQHF.

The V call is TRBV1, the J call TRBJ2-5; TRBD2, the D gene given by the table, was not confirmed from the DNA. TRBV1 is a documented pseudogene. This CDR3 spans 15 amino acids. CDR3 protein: CTSPRLAAIQETQYF. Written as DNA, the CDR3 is TGCACCAGCCCCCGGCTAGCGGCGATCCAAGAGACCCAGTACTTC.

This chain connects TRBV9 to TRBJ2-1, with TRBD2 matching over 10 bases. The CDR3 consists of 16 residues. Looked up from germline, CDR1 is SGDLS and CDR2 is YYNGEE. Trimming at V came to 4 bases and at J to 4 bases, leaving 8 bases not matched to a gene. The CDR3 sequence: CASSPEGTSVYNEQFF. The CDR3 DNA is TGTGCCAGCAGCCCAGAAGGGACTAGCGTTTACAATGAGCAGTTCTTC.

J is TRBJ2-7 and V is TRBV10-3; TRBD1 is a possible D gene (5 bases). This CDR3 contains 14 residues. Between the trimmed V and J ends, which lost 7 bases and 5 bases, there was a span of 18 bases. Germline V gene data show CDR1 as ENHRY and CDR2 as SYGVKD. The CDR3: CAITPGLPWDEQYF. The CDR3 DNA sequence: TGTGCCATCACTCCAGGGCTCCCCTGGGACGAGCAGTACTTC.

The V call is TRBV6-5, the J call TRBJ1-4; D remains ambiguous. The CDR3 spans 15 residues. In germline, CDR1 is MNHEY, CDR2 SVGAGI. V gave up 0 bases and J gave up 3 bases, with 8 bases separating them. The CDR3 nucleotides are TGTGCCAGCAGTTACTCGAGGGCCCCTAATGAAAAACTGTTTTTT. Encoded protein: CASSYSRAPNEKLFF.